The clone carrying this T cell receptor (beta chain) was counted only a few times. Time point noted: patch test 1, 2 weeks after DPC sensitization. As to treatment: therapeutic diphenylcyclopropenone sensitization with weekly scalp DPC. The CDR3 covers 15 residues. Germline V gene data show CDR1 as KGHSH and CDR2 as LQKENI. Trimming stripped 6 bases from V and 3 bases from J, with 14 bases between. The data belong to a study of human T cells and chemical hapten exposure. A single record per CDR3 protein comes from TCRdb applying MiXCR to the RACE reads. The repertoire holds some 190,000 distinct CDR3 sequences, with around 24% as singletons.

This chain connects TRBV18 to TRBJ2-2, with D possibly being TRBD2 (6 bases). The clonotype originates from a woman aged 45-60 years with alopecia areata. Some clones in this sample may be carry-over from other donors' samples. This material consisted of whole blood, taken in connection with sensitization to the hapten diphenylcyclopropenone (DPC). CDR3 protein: CASSAGKGHTGELFF. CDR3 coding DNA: TGTGCCAGCTCCGCGGGAAAGGGACACACCGGGGAGCTGTTTTTT.